A selection of T cell receptor beta chains follows, all from one sample in a study of T cells in Graves' hyperthyroidism and ophthalmopathy. TCRdb re-derived calls from the multiplex PCR reads in MiXCR, one entry per CDR3 protein. The data contain hundreds of thousands of distinct CDR3 sequences, 15% to 18% of them singletons. Sequenced: blood. The receptors originated from a woman between 18 and 29 years old with Graves' hyperthyroidism. Both conserved end residues are part of each CDR3. D genes are given only for firm matches. Rows may omit the clone size; those that give it use once, few, many or a size class.

d_call	v_call	j_call	clone_size	cdr3_aa	cdr3_nt
-	TRBV11-2	TRBJ2-1	many	CASNPGGYNEQFF	TGTGCCAGCAACCCCGGGGGTTACAATGAGCAGTTCTTC
-	TRBV7-9	TRBJ1-4	many	CASSLASTTTNEKLFF	TGTGCCAGCAGCTTAGCGTCCACCACAACTAATGAAAAACTGTTTTTT
TRBD1	TRBV19	TRBJ1-1	few	CASSLVDREETEAFF	TGTGCCAGTAGTTTAGTGGACAGGGAAGAAACTGAAGCTTTCTTT
TRBD2	TRBV28	TRBJ2-7	many	CASIAGDSPGYEQYF	TGTGCCAGCATAGCGGGAGATTCCCCTGGCTACGAGCAGTACTTC
-	TRBV6-6	TRBJ2-5	few	CASSYSLGKQETQYF	TGTGCCAGCAGTTACTCCTTGGGAAAACAAGAGACCCAGTACTTC
TRBD1	TRBV5-1	TRBJ1-1	-	CASSLTGGTDEDFF	TGCGCCAGCAGCTTGACAGGGGGCACTGATGAAGATTTCTTT
-	TRBV15	TRBJ2-3	-	CATSRDLRAGRKPTDTQYF	TGTGCCACCAGCAGAGATCTTCGGGCAGGCCGGAAACCCACAGATACGCAGTATTTT
-	TRBV7-9	TRBJ2-7	-	CASSPPPWSLSSYEQYF	TGTGCCAGCAGCCCTCCCCCGTGGAGTCTAAGCTCCTACGAGCAGTACTTC
TRBD1	TRBV20-1	TRBJ2-2	-	CSASETGTGGELFF	TGCAGTGCTAGCGAGACCGGGACAGGCGGGGAGCTGTTTTTT
-	TRBV6-4	TRBJ2-1	-	CASSAGVGGSYNEQFF	TGTGCCAGCAGTGCCGGAGTCGGGGGCTCCTACAATGAGCAGTTCTTC
-	TRBV3-1	TRBJ1-1	many	CASSRGVGEAFF	TGTGCCAGCAGCCGGGGGGTGGGGGAAGCTTTCTTT
-	TRBV28	TRBJ2-7	-	CASWSVELRQYF	TGTGCCAGTTGGAGTGTGGAGCTACGGCAGTACTTC
-	TRBV11-2	TRBJ2-5	many	CASSSRVEGQTQYF	TGTGCCAGCAGCTCCCGAGTAGAGGGTCAGACCCAGTACTTC
TRBD2	TRBV25-1	TRBJ2-1	many	CASSGEGDYNEQFF	TGTGCCAGCAGTGGGGAGGGTGACTACAATGAGCAGTTCTTC
-	TRBV12-3/TRBV12-4	TRBJ2-3	many	CASSPSWLLRADTQYF	TGTGCCAGCAGTCCCTCGTGGCTCCTCAGGGCAGATACGCAGTATTTT
TRBD2	TRBV28	TRBJ2-7	many	CASSSPKGLAGVGEQYF	TGTGCCAGCAGTTCCCCGAAAGGACTAGCGGGAGTGGGTGAGCAGTACTTC
-	TRBV20-1	TRBJ1-2	-	CSVPIGFYGYTF	TGCAGTGTTCCAATAGGGTTCTATGGCTACACCTTC
-	TRBV4-1	TRBJ1-1	-	CASSQGQTNTEAFF	TGCGCCAGCAGCCAAGGACAAACGAACACTGAAGCTTTCTTT
-	TRBV14	TRBJ2-3	-	CASSQELGTSTDTQYF	TGTGCCAGCAGCCAAGAATTGGGGACTAGCACAGATACGCAGTATTTT
-	TRBV4-2	TRBJ2-7	few	CASRPDQDRISYEQYF	TGTGCCAGCAGACCCGATCAGGACAGAATCTCCTACGAGCAGTACTTC
-	TRBV6-5	TRBJ1-5	many	CASSYSATLIQPQHF	TGTGCCAGCAGTTACTCCGCGACCCTGATTCAGCCCCAGCATTTT
-	TRBV24-1	TRBJ2-2	few	CATSDFGIGELFF	TGTGCCACCAGTGATTTCGGGATCGGGGAGCTGTTTTTT
TRBD1	TRBV20-1	TRBJ2-2	few	CSAYPTGVNTGELFF	TGCAGTGCTTACCCCACAGGGGTGAACACCGGCGAGCTGTTTTTT
-	TRBV20-1	TRBJ2-1	-	CSTYRIDNEQFF	TGCAGTACTTACAGGATTGACAATGAGCAGTTCTTC
TRBD1	TRBV27	TRBJ1-2	many	CASSTRQGFYGYTF	TGTGCCAGCAGTACCAGACAGGGATTCTATGGCTACACCTTC
-	TRBV7-9	TRBJ1-6	few	CASSSRGGSPLHF	TGTGCCAGCAGTTCCCGGGGAGGCTCACCCCTCCACTTT
TRBD2	TRBV28	TRBJ2-1	many	CASSPPMGIAGGTIEQFF	TGTGCCAGCAGTCCGCCAATGGGGATAGCGGGAGGGACCATTGAGCAGTTCTTC
TRBD2	TRBV7-8	TRBJ2-3	-	CASSLGGLARTDTQYF	TGTGCCAGCAGCTTAGGTGGACTAGCGCGCACAGATACGCAGTATTTT
-	TRBV2	TRBJ2-3	-	CTSSTSGTDTQYF	TGTACCAGCAGTACCTCCGGCACAGATACGCAGTATTTT
-	TRBV12-3/TRBV12-4	TRBJ1-6	-	CASSLGQLTPLHF	TGTGCCAGCAGTTTAGGCCAGTTGACACCCCTCCACTTT
-	TRBV12-3/TRBV12-4	TRBJ2-7	many	CASSFRHPAHEQYF	TGTGCCAGCAGTTTCAGACATCCAGCCCACGAGCAGTACTTC
-	TRBV20-1	TRBJ1-6	many	CSANFPGQKSPLHF	TGCAGTGCTAATTTCCCAGGCCAAAAGTCACCCCTCCACTTT
-	TRBV7-6	TRBJ2-3	few	CASSFSKDTQYF	TGTGCCAGCAGCTTTTCAAAGGATACGCAGTATTTT
-	TRBV10-3	TRBJ1-6	-	CAISETGQSSYNSPLHF	TGTGCCATCAGTGAGACCGGACAGAGCTCCTATAATTCACCCCTCCACTTT
-	TRBV18	TRBJ1-1	many	CASSPQRVNTEAFF	TGTGCCAGCTCACCACAGCGGGTTAACACTGAAGCTTTCTTT
-	TRBV28	TRBJ2-5	many	CASKRRGSPYF	TGTGCCAGCAAAAGAAGGGGGTCTCCGTACTTC
TRBD2	TRBV6-1	TRBJ2-3	many	CASSELAGLAPQYF	TGTGCCAGCAGTGAACTTGCGGGACTAGCACCACAGTATTTT
TRBD2	TRBV4-2	TRBJ2-7	-	CASRGEQGDYTYEQYF	TGTGCCAGCAGAGGAGAACAAGGGGACTATACCTACGAGCAGTACTTC
-	TRBV28	TRBJ1-1	-	CASNGGGGLNTEAFF	TGTGCCAGCAACGGGGGGGGGGGCTTGAACACTGAAGCTTTCTTT
-	TRBV5-1	TRBJ2-3	-	CASSLGLFKTTDTQYF	TGCGCCAGCAGCTTGGGACTCTTTAAAACCACAGATACGCAGTATTTT
-	TRBV12-3/TRBV12-4	TRBJ2-1	-	CASSLRGYSEQFF	TGTGCCAGCAGTTTAAGGGGGTATAGTGAGCAGTTCTTC
-	TRBV5-1	TRBJ2-4	few	CASSLGSDIAKNIQYF	TGCGCCAGCAGCTTGGGGTCGGATATAGCCAAAAACATTCAGTACTTC
TRBD2	TRBV20-1	TRBJ2-3	many	CSASVAGGTDTQYF	TGCAGTGCTAGTGTGGCGGGGGGCACAGATACGCAGTATTTT
TRBD1	TRBV29-1	TRBJ2-5	-	CSVEYVVPDRAETQYF	TGCAGCGTTGAATATGTGGTCCCGGACAGGGCAGAGACCCAGTACTTC
TRBD1	TRBV12-3/TRBV12-4	TRBJ1-4	-	CASSHFGGTGGFEKLFF	TGTGCCAGCAGCCACTTTGGGGGGACAGGGGGTTTTGAAAAACTGTTTTTT
TRBD2	TRBV29-1	TRBJ2-4	many	CSVEMGTSGVLAKNIQYF	TGCAGCGTTGAGATGGGGACTAGCGGAGTACTAGCCAAAAACATTCAGTACTTC
-	TRBV20-1	TRBJ2-2	few	CSARRGNTGELFF	TGCAGTGCTAGACGGGGCAACACCGGGGAGCTGTTTTTT
-	TRBV11-1	TRBJ2-2	once	CASSLASSGELFF	TGTGCCAGCAGCTTAGCATCGTCCGGGGAGCTGTTTTTT
-	TRBV27	TRBJ1-6	many	CASSLIVRGNSPLHF	TGTGCCAGCAGTTTGATCGTGAGAGGAAATTCACCCCTCCACTTT
-	TRBV20-1	TRBJ2-7	many	CSAIRTASYEQYF	TGCAGTGCCATTCGGACAGCATCCTACGAGCAGTACTTC
-	TRBV29-1	TRBJ2-5	few	CSVEEDGRGLQETQYF	TGCAGCGTTGAAGAAGATGGCCGGGGCCTTCAAGAGACCCAGTACTTC
TRBD2	TRBV2	TRBJ2-1	many	CASSESGLAGNEQFF	TGTGCCAGCAGTGAAAGTGGACTAGCGGGGAATGAGCAGTTCTTC